This entry lists 2 T cell receptor beta chains sequenced from one sample in a study of T-cell reconstitution after alpha-beta-depleted transplantation in children (dated by TCRdb to 2015 to 2016). Libraries were constructed by PCR. The instrument was an Illumina HiSeq 2500. To normalize quantification of the TCRbeta repertoire, the TCR libraries were built with molecular barcoding that relied on unique molecular identifiers. The public reads were quality trimmed at Q25 with fastp and then assembled into clones with MiXCR by TCRdb, keeping productive beta chains. Each entry is one CDR3 protein sequence, shown with its most common DNA and genes. This sample gives about 290,000 distinct CDR3 sequences in total; 10% of them show up just once. Clones ranked in the top ten supply just under 7.5% of the sample. This specimen's treatment or condition label, per the study, means: allogeneic hematopoietic cell transplantation with graft depleted of TCRalphabeta T cells and CD19 B cells.

Sequenced here: PBMCs, sampled before TCRalphabeta/CD19-depleted stem cell transplant. These receptors were collected from a boy younger than two with acute myeloid leukemia, due to receive a stem cell transplant.

This clonotype has a count of ten or more. This chain connects TRBV11-1 to TRBJ2-7, with 8 nucleotides matching TRBD1. Per germline, CDR1 SGHAT and CDR2 FQDESV (reference sequence). With 5 bases clipped from V and 5 bases from J, the junction kept 5 bases outside the gene matches. This CDR3 region has 13 residues. The CDR3 DNA is TGTGCCAGCAGCCTCGGACAGGGCCACGAGCAGTACTTC. It codes for CASSLGQGHEQYF.

The sample holds many counts of this clonotype. The chain links TRBV7-9 to TRBJ1-2, with D tentatively TRBD1 (5 bases). Germline lookup yields CDR1 SEHNR and CDR2 FQNEAQ (reference sequence). This CDR3 is built from 14 residues. V was shortened by 1 base and J by 1 base, with 7 bases between the two germline ends. CDR3 residues: CASSLGGGNYGYTF. DNA for the CDR3: TGTGCCAGCAGCTTAGGGGGGGGTAACTATGGCTACACCTTC.